These 21 T cell receptor beta chains were sequenced from one sample in a study of blood T cell repertoires in COVID-19. Sequencing used immunoSEQ multiplex PCR; TCRdb keeps in-frame clones, though not all of them. The table has 76,000 or so clones, 87% seen once; the top ten hold just over 8%. The sample comprised peripheral blood. The receptors here all came from a man aged 25-45 years with acute or convalescent COVID-19.

The chain employs TRBV28 and TRBJ2-3; possibly TRBD2 for D (6 bases). V was clipped by 11 bases and J by 2 bases, with 20 bases between them. The CDR3 runs to 15 residues. Germline V CDR1 and CDR2: MDHEN, SYDVKM. For the CDR3, the DNA is TGTGCCTCCTCCCCCCTTGCGGGAAACACAGATACGCAGTATTTT. This encodes CASSPLAGNTDTQYF.

The chain recombines TRBV21-1 with TRBJ2-7; TRBD2 was called by the table and not checked on the DNA. TRBV21-1 is flagged as a pseudogene. The CDR3 is 17 amino acids. The CDR3 DNA reads as TGTGCCAGCACCCCAAGGTCCCCTAGCGGGAGTGCCTACGAGCAGTACTTC. Protein: CASTPRSPSGSAYEQYF.

DNA for the CDR3: TGTGCCAGCAGGAGGACTAGCCTCACAGATACGCAGTATTTT. This translates into CASRRTSLTDTQYF. The chain uses TRBV7-8 and TRBJ2-3; 8 bases map to TRBD2. The CDR3 has 14 amino acids. Germline CDR1 SGHVS, CDR2 FQNEAQ. V dropped 6 bases and J dropped 2; count of bases not matched to a gene: 4. Combining the CDR3 with reference TRBV7-8 and TRBJ2-3 gives the whole variable domain GAGVSQSPRYKVAKRGQDVALRCDPISGHVSLFWYQQALGQGPEFLTYFQNEAQLDKSGLPSDRFFAERPEGSVSTLKIQRTQQEDSAVYLCASRRTSLTDTQYFGPGTRLTVL.

The genes are TRBV6-5 and TRBJ2-1; 9 bases are shared with TRBD1. The V gene's germline CDR1 is MNHEY and CDR2 SVGAGI. CDR3 length: 16 amino acids. V was pared by 1 base and J by 5 bases, with 6 bases of the junction left unmatched. The CDR3 region has the DNA TGTGCCAGCAGTTACTACCGGGGACAGGGTCACAATGAGCAGTTCTTC. This sequence encodes CASSYYRGQGHNEQFF.

V usage is TRBV11-2 and J usage is TRBJ2-6; D possibly corresponds to TRBD1 (6 bases). From germline, CDR1 is SGHAT and CDR2 FQNNGV. V was clipped by 5 bases and J by 0 bases, with 11 bases between them. This CDR3 comprises 16 residues. CDR3 sequence: CASSPQGTSGANVLTF. As DNA, the CDR3 is TGTGCCAGCAGCCCCCAGGGGACCTCTGGGGCCAACGTCCTGACTTTC.

The chain links TRBV5-1 to TRBJ2-7; D gene ambiguous. The CDR3 is made up of 14 amino acids. Germline V lookup: CDR1 SGHRS, CDR2 YFSETQ. V lost 0 bases and J 4 bases, leaving 11 bases between the germline ends. CDR3 nucleotides: TGCGCCAGCAGCTTGGGTCACATGCCTTACGAGCAGTACTTC. This translates into CASSLGHMPYEQYF.

This rearrangement joins TRBV7-9 to TRBJ2-6; possibly TRBD2 for D (6 bases). Trimming took off 5 bases at V and 0 bases at J, with 8 bases between the two ends. CDR1 SEHNR and CDR2 FQNEAQ come from the germline V gene (reference sequence). The length of the CDR3 is 15 residues. CDR3 sequence reads: CASSPGVSGANVLTF. CDR3 sequence (DNA): TGTGCCAGCAGCCCGGGGGTCTCTGGGGCCAACGTCCTGACTTTC.

V is TRBV7-9 and J is TRBJ2-1, with 7 bases lining up with TRBD1. From germline, CDR1 is SEHNR and CDR2 FQNEAQ (reference sequence). Trimming took 6 bases from V and 5 from J; bases not matched to a gene: 4. The CDR3 has 13 residues. CDR3 bases: TGTGCCAGCAGGACAGGGAGTAACAATGAGCAGTTCTTC. Translating it yields CASRTGSNNEQFF.

V is TRBV4-1 and J is TRBJ2-2; 7 nucleotides line up with TRBD1. This CDR3 is built from 15 residues. V shed 0 bases and J 6 bases; nucleotides not matched to a gene: 4. Germline loops: CDR1 MGHRA, CDR2 YSYEKL. The DNA of the CDR3 is TGCGCCAGCAGCCAAGAAAGAGACAGGGCCGGGGAGCTGTTTTTT. Translation: CASSQERDRAGELFF.

The chain uses TRBV7-8 and TRBJ1-1; D gene ambiguous. Trimming took off 5 bases at V and 3 bases at J, with 4 bases between the two ends. Germline CDR1 SGHVS, CDR2 FQNEAQ. The CDR3 runs to 11 residues. This CDR3 reads CASSLDTEAFF. In DNA, the CDR3 is TGTGCCAGCAGCCTCGACACTGAAGCTTTCTTT.

The chain combines TRBV30 with TRBJ1-2; maybe TRBD1 (5 bases). Germline CDR1 GTSNPN, CDR2 SVGIG (reference sequence). The CDR3 totals 13 residues. The V and J ends lost 2 bases and 3 bases respectively, with 10 bases between them. The CDR3 DNA follows: TGTGCCTGGAGTCGACAGAAAGACTATGGCTACACCTTC. Its protein product is CAWSRQKDYGYTF.

The rearrangement joins TRBV28 to TRBJ1-2; no reliable D call. This CDR3 is 12 amino acids long. Germline CDR1 is MDHEN and CDR2 is SYDVKM. The V end was cut by 4 bases, the J end by 2 bases, with 5 bases between. The CDR3: CASSSGNYGYTF. In nucleotides, the CDR3 is TGTGCCAGCAGTTCGGGGAACTATGGCTACACCTTC.

This chain uses TRBV11-2 with TRBJ2-3; the match to TRBD2 covers 12 bases. CDR3 size: 15 residues. J was trimmed by 7 bases and V by 6 bases; bases with no gene match: 8. Germline CDR1 is SGHAT and CDR2 is FQNNGV. The CDR3 reads CASRSLAGGPNTQYF. The CDR3 nucleotides read TGTGCCAGCAGATCCCTAGCGGGAGGGCCAAATACGCAGTATTTT. The whole variable domain, remainder taken from reference TRBV11-2 and TRBJ2-3, is EAGVAQSPRYKIIEKRQSVAFWCNPISGHATLYWYQQILGQGPKLLIQFQNNGVVDDSQLPKDRFSAERLKGVDSTLKIQPAKLEDSAVYLCASRSLAGGPNTQYFGPGTRLTVL.

The V and J genes are TRBV6-6 and TRBJ1-4; tentative D call: TRBD1 (5 bases). V was cut by 7 bases and J by 7 bases, with 16 bases left in between. The germline V gene has CDR1 MNHNY and CDR2 SVGAGI (reference sequence). The CDR3 loop spans 14 amino acids. The CDR3: CASTPPGGSEKLFF. The DNA of the CDR3 is TGTGCCAGCACCCCCCCCGGGGGGAGTGAAAAACTGTTTTTT.

The chain combines TRBV3-1 (or the pseudogene TRBV3-2) with TRBJ1-1; possible D gene TRBD1, 6 bases. The V and J ends lost 5 bases and 5 bases respectively, with 21 bases between them. The germline CDR1 and CDR2 sequences are LGHDT and YNNKEL (reference sequence). This CDR3 has 16 residues. CDR3: CASSSSYTGPRTEAFF. CDR3 DNA: TGTGCCAGCAGCTCAAGCTACACAGGGCCGCGGACTGAAGCTTTCTTT.

This chain connects TRBV25-1 to TRBJ2-5; the match to TRBD2 covers 12 bases. Germline V lookup: CDR1 MGHDK, CDR2 SYGVNS. This CDR3 is 17 amino acids long. V dropped 4 bases and J dropped 1; count of bases not matched to a gene: 7. The CDR3 spells CASSVSGTSGFQETQYF. CDR3 nucleotides: TGTGCCAGCAGTGTTTCTGGGACTAGCGGGTTCCAAGAGACCCAGTACTTC.

This clone appeared once. As the CDR3 is not closed by the conserved phenylalanine or tryptophan, this likely results from a read error. The genes are TRBV18 and TRBJ1-1, with TRBD1 matching over 7 bases. The CDR3 contains 16 residues. V lost 6 bases to trimming and J lost 1 base; unmatched junction nucleotides: 11. Germline V gives CDR1 KGHSH, CDR2 LQKENI. CDR3 residues: CASSRATGTANTEAFS. The CDR3 DNA is TGTGCCAGCTCGCGGGCCACCGGGACAGCGAACACTGAAGCTTTCTCT.

V gene TRBV7-2 combines with J gene TRBJ2-5, with D uncertain. The CDR3 contains 15 residues. Trimming pared 5 bases from V and 1 base from J, leaving 14 bases between. Germline V CDR1 and CDR2: SGHTA, FQGNSA. The CDR3 loop reads CASSPSRALQETQYF. The CDR3 DNA sequence: TGTGCCAGCAGCCCATCGCGCGCCCTCCAAGAGACCCAGTACTTC.

The rearrangement uses TRBV7-9 and TRBJ1-1; no reliable D call. This CDR3 comprises 12 residues. The ends were cut back, 5 bases at V and 4 bases at J, with 8 bases in the middle. The germline V gene has CDR1 SEHNR and CDR2 FQNEAQ (reference sequence). The CDR3 nucleotides read TGTGCCAGCAGCCTCCTCGGCACTGAAGCTTTCTTT. Amino acid sequence: CASSLLGTEAFF.

The V gene is TRBV28, the J gene TRBJ2-2, with TRBD1 matching over 7 bases. Germline loops: CDR1 MDHEN, CDR2 SYDVKM. The CDR3 consists of 14 residues. V lost 2 bases to trimming and J lost 6 bases; unmatched junction nucleotides: 3. The CDR3: CASSLTGVSGELFF. The CDR3, as DNA: TGTGCCAGCAGTTTAACAGGGGTATCCGGGGAGCTGTTTTTT.

In DNA, the CDR3 is TGCGCCAGCGCTCAGGACGGGGTTGGCGAGCAGTACTTC. It yields the protein CASAQDGVGEQYF. The chain couples TRBV5-1 to TRBJ2-7; D perhaps matches TRBD2 (5 bases). Deletions cut 7 bases from V and 6 bases from J, with 17 bases between. This CDR3 comprises 13 residues. Germline lookup yields CDR1 SGHRS and CDR2 YFSETQ.